This is a list of T cell receptor beta chains from one sample in a study of post-analysis software for immune sequencing data. Using its own MiXCR run on the PCR reads, TCRdb lists one record per CDR3 protein. The sample has some 700,000 distinct CDR3 sequences, 55% to 60% seen once. Sequencing was performed on blood. Receptors were obtained from a girl aged 2-10 years with multiple sclerosis. Each CDR3 is given with its conserved first and last residue. The order of the fields is CDR3 length, J gene, D gene, V gene, clone size, CDR3 DNA, CDR3 protein. The D gene is left open where the match is weak. Expanded clones get a size class; other rows say once, few or many, or leave the size out.

15 | TRBJ2-7 | TRBD1 | TRBV6-5 | few | TGTGCCAGCAGCCGAGACAGGGCGACCTTTTACGAGCAGTACTTC | CASSRDRATFYEQYF
15 | TRBJ1-5 | NA | TRBV7-2 | few | TGTGCCAGCAGCTTAGGGCGCGGAAGCAATCAGCCCCAGCATTTT | CASSLGRGSNQPQHF
15 | TRBJ2-2 | TRBD2 | TRBV7-2 | NA | TGTGCCAGCAGCTTTCAGCGGGGGGACACCGGGGAGCTGTTTTTT | CASSFQRGDTGELFF
14 | TRBJ2-1 | NA | TRBV7-9 | NA | TGTGCCAGCAGCTCCCCAGTGGGGGACAATGAGCAGTTCTTC | CASSSPVGDNEQFF
17 | TRBJ2-6 | NA | TRBV7-2 | NA | TGTGCCAGCAGTCGCCAGGCCCCAGGGTCTGGGGCCAACGTCCTGACTTTC | CASSRQAPGSGANVLTF
14 | TRBJ2-5 | NA | TRBV29-1 | once | TGCAGCGTTGAAGAACCCCTTAGGGGGGAGACCCAGTACTTC | CSVEEPLRGETQYF
14 | TRBJ2-7 | TRBD1 | TRBV6-5 | NA | TGTGCCAGCAGTTATTCAGACAGGGGGCTCGAGCAGTACTTC | CASSYSDRGLEQYF
16 | TRBJ1-2 | TRBD1 | TRBV5-5 | NA | TGTGCCAGCAGCCGGGACCCCGGACAGGCTAACTATGGCTACACCTTC | CASSRDPGQANYGYTF
16 | TRBJ2-1 | NA | TRBV12-3/TRBV12-4 | few | TGTGCCAGCAGTCCGCAGGACCTAAGCTCCTACAATGAGCAGTTCTTC | CASSPQDLSSYNEQFF
12 | TRBJ2-3 | NA | TRBV6-6 | NA | TGTGCCAGCAGCCCAGACCTAGCGACGCAGTATTTT | CASSPDLATQYF
14 | TRBJ2-3 | TRBD2 | TRBV20-1 | NA | TGCAGTGCTAGAGGAGATTGGCGGGGGGATACGCAGTATTTT | CSARGDWRGDTQYF
16 | TRBJ2-7 | NA | TRBV6-1 | NA | TGTGCCAGCAGTGACGCGTGGTTTAGTCAGGGGTACGAGCAGTACTTC | CASSDAWFSQGYEQYF
14 | TRBJ1-2 | NA | TRBV27 | NA | TGTGCCAGCAGCCTCGGGGAGGGCCTCTATGGCTACACCTTC | CASSLGEGLYGYTF
12 | TRBJ1-4 | NA | TRBV7-9 | once | TGTGCCAGCAGCTTAGTTCGTGAAAAACTGTTTTTT | CASSLVREKLFF
13 | TRBJ2-7 | NA | TRBV5-5 | NA | TGTGCCAGCAGCAAGGACGGACTCTACGAGCAGTACTTC | CASSKDGLYEQYF
12 | TRBJ2-7 | NA | TRBV6-5 | few | TGTGCCAGCTGGGACGGTACCTACGAGCAGTACTTC | CASWDGTYEQYF
16 | TRBJ2-1 | NA | TRBV9 | NA | TGTGCCAGCAGCCCATGGAGAGGGGCTAGCCCAAATGAGCAGTTCTTC | CASSPWRGASPNEQFF
16 | TRBJ1-4 | TRBD1 | TRBV12-3/TRBV12-4 | NA | TGTGCCAGCACCGCGACAGGGAGAGCAACTAATGAAAAACTGTTTTTT | CASTATGRATNEKLFF
17 | TRBJ2-5 | NA | TRBV9 | NA | TGTGCCAGCAGCGCCCTAACAGGGATGGGTTTCCAAGAGACCCAGTACTTC | CASSALTGMGFQETQYF
14 | TRBJ2-7 | NA | TRBV6-5 | few | TGTGCCAGCAGTTACTCTGGCAGCGCCTACGAGCAGTACTTC | CASSYSGSAYEQYF
16 | TRBJ1-2 | TRBD1 | TRBV6-5 | few | TGTGCCAGCAGCAGGGACAGCCACCTGGGTGACTATGGCTACACCTTC | CASSRDSHLGDYGYTF
15 | TRBJ2-3 | TRBD2 | TRBV5-5 | NA | TGTGCCAGCAGCTACTATGGACTAGCGGGGGATACGCAGTATTTT | CASSYYGLAGDTQYF